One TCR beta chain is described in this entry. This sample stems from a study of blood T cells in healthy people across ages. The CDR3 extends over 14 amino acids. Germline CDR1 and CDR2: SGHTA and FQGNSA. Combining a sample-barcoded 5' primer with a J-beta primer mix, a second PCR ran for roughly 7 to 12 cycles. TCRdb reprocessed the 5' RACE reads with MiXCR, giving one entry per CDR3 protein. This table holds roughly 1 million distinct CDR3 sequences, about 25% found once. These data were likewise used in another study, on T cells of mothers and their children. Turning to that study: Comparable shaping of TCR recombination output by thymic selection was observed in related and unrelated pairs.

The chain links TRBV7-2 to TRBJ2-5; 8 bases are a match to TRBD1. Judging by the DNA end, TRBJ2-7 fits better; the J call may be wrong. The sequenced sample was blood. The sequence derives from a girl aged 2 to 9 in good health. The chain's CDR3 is CASSLTGDPLEQYF. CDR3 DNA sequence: TGTGCCAGCAGCTTGACAGGGGATCCCCTCGAGCAGTACTTC.